A selection of T cell receptor beta chains follows, all from one sample in a study of neurological immune-mediated disorders. TCRdb used MiXCR to reprocess the 5' RACE reads, holding one entry per CDR3 protein. Among some 70,000 distinct CDR3 sequences listed, 3.4% were seen once. The sample taken for sequencing was PBMCs. Receptors originate from a middle-aged man with multiple sclerosis. The CDR3 runs from the conserved cysteine through the conserved F or W.

>TRBJ1-1|TRBV9
CASSVGEFTEAFF
>TRBJ2-7|TRBV5-1
CASSLGSPSGTRSSYEQYF
>TRBJ2-1|TRBV9
CASGPDIRWDEQFF
>TRBJ1-2|TRBV11-2
CASSLDRGFDYGYTF
>TRBJ1-1|TRBV5-8
CASSSDRVPGTEAFF
>TRBJ2-1|TRBV12-3/TRBV12-4
CASSLGTSVRSSYNEQFF
>TRBJ2-1|TRBV9
CASSSRTETLNEQFF
>TRBJ2-3|TRBV7-2
CASSLGGGPDTQYF
>TRBJ1-2|TRBV5-6
CASSLVLEDSYGYTF
>TRBJ1-2|TRBV20-1
CSARRGISDGYTF
>TRBJ1-4|TRBV5-6
CASSIGVTNEKLFF
>TRBJ2-7|TRBV24-1
CATSDGGTGLEQYF
>TRBJ2-1|TRBV2
CASSESPGGIDKFF
>TRBJ1-5|TRBV7-9
CASSLSGPGDQPQHF
>TRBJ2-5|TRBV7-8
CASSLMQIQETQYF
>TRBJ1-4|TRBV3-1
CASSLGTGEKLFF
>TRBJ1-4|TRBV30
CAWSGLGATNEKLFF
>TRBJ1-2|TRBV28
CASVFGRNYGYTF
>TRBJ2-1|TRBV29-1
CSVDKNNEQFF
>TRBJ2-2|TRBV5-1
CASSPGQITGELFF
>TRBJ2-7|TRBV7-6
CASSFEGPGSYEQYF
>TRBJ2-7|TRBV20-1
CSADPGTSGLGGDYEQYF
>TRBJ2-5|TRBV3-1
CASSQGAGGETQYF
>TRBJ2-1|TRBV5-5
CASSLESEDEQFF
>TRBJ2-7|TRBV10-2
CASSEDRVGEQYF
>TRBJ2-3|TRBV6-5
CASSFSGTSGDTQYF
>TRBJ1-1|TRBV15
CATSREGQGGGAAFF
>TRBJ1-1|TRBV27
CASSVQGGAEAFF
>TRBJ2-1|TRBV12-3/TRBV12-4
CASSRRPGNEQFF
>TRBJ2-3|TRBV18
CASSGPGQGTDTQYF
>TRBJ1-5|TRBV5-5
CASSLGLNSNQPQHF
>TRBJ1-1|TRBV12-3/TRBV12-4
CASSVAREAFF
>TRBJ1-1|TRBV18
CASSPSRSLGTEAFF
>TRBJ1-1|TRBV4-1
CASSQGGGLATEAFF
>TRBJ2-5|TRBV5-1
CASSLARETQYF
>TRBJ1-1|TRBV5-1
CASSTGTPNTEAFF
>TRBJ2-2|TRBV20-1
CSARDALAGGTGELFF
>TRBJ1-2|TRBV30
CAWSVRGPIGYTF
>TRBJ2-2|TRBV24-1
CATSVGSGELFF
>TRBJ1-1|TRBV24-1
CARPDRGGNTEAFF